A single sample is the source of the 15 T cell receptor beta chains below, sequenced in a study of blood T cell repertoires in COVID-19. The repertoire was sequenced with immunoSEQ multiplex PCR; TCRdb's copy has only in-frame clones and lacks some. Of roughly 200,000 clones detected, just under 85% appear once; the ten largest clones hold more than 4.5%. Sequencing used peripheral blood. These receptor sequences come from a woman in her seventies with active or convalescent COVID-19.

The rearrangement links TRBV11-2 to TRBJ2-7, with 7 nucleotides matching TRBD1. The germline CDR1 and CDR2 sequences are SGHAT and FQNNGV. The CDR3 loop spans 15 amino acids. V was pared by 6 bases and J by 1 base, with 9 bases of the junction left unmatched. CDR3 DNA sequence: TGTGCCAGCAGTCTAAGGGGACAGCTATCCTACGAGCAGTACTTC. Its translation is CASSLRGQLSYEQYF.

The chain recombines TRBV6-6 with TRBJ1-2; unclear D gene. Between the trimmed V and J ends, which lost 0 bases and 2 bases, there was a span of 7 bases. The germline V gene has CDR1 MNHNY and CDR2 SVGAGI (reference sequence). The CDR3 contains 14 residues. The CDR3 coding sequence is TGTGCCAGCAGTTACTCGATACAGAACTATGGCTACACCTTC. It translates to CASSYSIQNYGYTF.

J is TRBJ2-5 and V is TRBV9; 10 positions match TRBD1. Germline CDR1 reads SGDLS; CDR2 reads YYNGEE. CDR3 length: 14 amino acids. Trimming removed 0 bases from V and 4 bases from J; junction bases left unmatched: 0. The CDR3 bases are TGTGCCAGCAGCGTAGGACAGGGGGCAGAGACCCAGTACTTC. As protein: CASSVGQGAETQYF.

This clone was observed once. CDR3 coding DNA: TGTGCCAGCACCCTTCACACTGAAGCTTTCTTT. Its protein is CASTLHTEAFF. The chain couples TRBV7-2 to TRBJ1-1; D uncertain. CDR1 SGHTA and CDR2 FQGNSA come from the germline V gene. This CDR3 spans 11 amino acids. Trimming cost V 7 bases and J 3 bases, with 6 bases left between them.

The CDR3 DNA reads TGTGCCAGCAGCCAAGACCCCTTCGACGAGCAGTACTTC. Translation gives CASSQDPFDEQYF. V usage is TRBV3-1 (or the pseudogene TRBV3-2) and J usage is TRBJ2-7; D is undetermined. V lost 0 bases, J lost 5 bases, and 8 bases lay in between. Germline CDR1 LGHDT, CDR2 YNNKEL (reference sequence). The CDR3 extends over 13 amino acids.

This chain connects TRBV18 to TRBJ1-4, with unresolved D. CDR1 and CDR2 (germline): KGHSH, LQKENI. The CDR3 sequence is 15 residues long. The V gene lost 6 bases and the J gene lost 0 bases, with 11 bases spanning the gap. CDR3 loop: CASSSEPTTNEKLFF. DNA of the CDR3: TGTGCCAGCTCGTCGGAGCCTACAACTAATGAAAAACTGTTTTTT.

This clone was recorded once. The chain combines TRBV19 with TRBJ1-3; D unclear. The CDR3 has 14 residues. CDR1 and CDR2 (germline): LNHDA, SQIVND (reference sequence). Trimming removed 3 bases from V and 3 bases from J, with 9 bases in between. CDR3 loop: CASSMAGYGNTIYF. In DNA form, the CDR3 reads TGTGCCAGTAGTATGGCCGGGTATGGAAACACCATATATTTT. Variable domain in full (rest from reference TRBV19 and TRBJ1-3): DGGITQSPKYLFRKEGQNVTLSCEQNLNHDAMYWYRQDPGQGLRLIYYSQIVNDFQKGDIAEGYSVSREKKESFPLTVTSAQKNPTAFYLCASSMAGYGNTIYFGEGSWLTVV.

The J gene is TRBJ2-5, the V gene TRBV28; 8 bases map to TRBD1. With V trimmed by 4 bases and J by 9 bases, 16 bases remained unmatched. Germline CDR1 reads MDHEN; CDR2 reads SYDVKM. This CDR3 has 16 amino acids. The chain's CDR3 is CASSSPRDRKGAAQYF. CDR3 DNA sequence: TGTGCCAGCAGTTCGCCCAGGGACAGGAAGGGGGCGGCCCAGTACTTC. Together with reference TRBV28 and TRBJ2-5, the CDR3 gives the full variable domain: DVKVTQSSRYLVKRTGEKVFLECVQDMDHENMFWYRQDPGLGLRLIYFSYDVKMKEKGDIPEGYSVSREKKERFSLILESASTNQTSMYLCASSSPRDRKGAAQYFGPGTRLLVL.

This clone was observed many times. The chain is built from TRBV11-3 and TRBJ1-1; D remains ambiguous. This CDR3 is 13 amino acids long. Trimming removed 3 bases from V and 1 base from J, with 6 bases in between. Germline V gene lookup returns CDR1 SGHNT and CDR2 YENEEA. CDR3 nucleotide sequence: TGTGCCAGCAGCTTTAGTGGGAACACTGAAGCTTTCTTT. It encodes CASSFSGNTEAFF.

This clone has ten or more counts. The chain employs TRBV19 and TRBJ1-2, with 7 bases identical to TRBD1. The J segment lost 3 bases and the V segment lost 4 bases, leaving 8 bases of the junction unmatched. This CDR3 contains 15 residues. Per germline, CDR1 LNHDA and CDR2 SQIVND (reference sequence). The CDR3 loop reads CASSTQGRGDYGYTF. For the CDR3, the DNA is TGTGCCAGTAGTACCCAAGGCAGGGGGGACTATGGCTACACCTTC.

CDR3 DNA sequence: TGTGCCAGCAGTCCGAGGGGGACAGGGAGGAATGAGCAGTTCTTC. Residues: CASSPRGTGRNEQFF. This chain connects TRBV6-5 to TRBJ2-1; 9 bases are shared with TRBD1. This CDR3 is built from 15 residues. The V gene's germline CDR1 is MNHEY and CDR2 SVGAGI. The V segment lost 5 bases and the J segment 7 bases; nucleotides outside the gene matches: 9.

The chain carries TRBV10-3 and TRBJ2-7; 8 nucleotides agree with TRBD1. Looked up from germline, CDR1 is ENHRY and CDR2 is SYGVKD. V trimming: 6 bases; J trimming: 4 bases; junction bases outside the gene matches: 20. CDR3 length: 18 residues. The CDR3 DNA reads TGTGCCATCAGGATACGACAGGGGAGAAGGCGAGGGGAATACGAGCAGTACTTC. Translated, it gives CAIRIRQGRRRGEYEQYF.

The table lists this clone with a count of one. The chain has TRBV7-7 and TRBJ2-2, with 13 bases that match TRBD2. Per germline, CDR1 SSHAT and CDR2 FNYEAQ (reference sequence). V lost 5 bases and J lost 2; bases outside the gene matches: 8. The CDR3 totals 18 residues. In nucleotides, the CDR3 is TGTGCCAGCAGCATTAGGAGACTAGCGGGAGGAAACACCGGGGAGCTGTTTTTT. It codes for CASSIRRLAGGNTGELFF. Drawing the rest from reference TRBV7-7 and TRBJ2-2, the complete variable domain is GAGVSQSPRYKVTKRGQDVTLRCDPISSHATLYWYQQALGQGPEFLTYFNYEAQPDKSGLPSDRFSAERPEGSISTLTIQRTEQRDSAMYRCASSIRRLAGGNTGELFFGEGSRLTVL.

The rearrangement joins TRBV4-1 to TRBJ1-4; D may be TRBD1 (5 bases). CDR1 and CDR2 from the germline V gene are MGHRA and YSYEKL. Trimming removed 6 bases from V and 5 bases from J, with 13 bases in between. CDR3 length equals 14 residues. The CDR3 sequence is CASSRQMQNEKLFF. CDR3 nucleotides: TGCGCCAGCAGTCGACAGATGCAGAATGAAAAACTGTTTTTT.

The genes are TRBV29-1 and TRBJ1-4, with D maybe TRBD1 (6 bases). Germline V gene lookup returns CDR1 SQVTM and CDR2 ANQGSEA. V lost 7 bases and J lost 5, with 11 bases in between. This CDR3 is 12 amino acids long. The CDR3: CSARGGNEKLFF. The CDR3 region has the DNA TGCAGCGCAAGGGGGGGAAATGAAAAACTGTTTTTT.